The 14 T cell receptor beta chains presented below share a single source sample, sequenced in a study of breast tumors, draining lymph nodes, adjacent tissues. The lymph nodes were axillary draining lymph nodes from breast cancer patients. MiXCR was run by TCRdb on the multiplex PCR reads, yielding one entry per CDR3 protein. The sample shows 200,000 or so distinct CDR3 sequences, 31% of them seen only once. Material: axillary lymph node tissue. These receptors were collected from a female donor with breast cancer. Some clones in this sample may be carry-over from other donors' samples.

J is TRBJ2-5 and V is TRBV20-1, with 8 bases fitting TRBD2. The junction had 4 bases not matched to a gene; V was cut back by 3 bases and J by 4 bases. This CDR3 has 13 amino acids. Germline V gene sequence: CDR1 DFQATT, CDR2 SNEGSKA (reference sequence). The CDR3 reads CSASLGGGETQYF. In DNA form, the CDR3 reads TGCAGTGCTAGCCTCGGGGGGGGAGAGACCCAGTACTTC.

The chain links TRBV10-3 to TRBJ2-7; possibly TRBD2 for D (5 bases). The length of the CDR3 is 14 residues. Germline CDR1 ENHRY, CDR2 SYGVKD. The V gene lost 6 bases and the J gene lost 2 bases, with 14 bases spanning the gap. Here the CDR3 DNA reads TGTGCCATCAGGCGACTAACGTCGGCCTACGAGCAGTACTTC. Its protein product is CAIRRLTSAYEQYF.

This clonotype was seen just once. It is likely a read error, because the conserved phenylalanine at the end of the CDR3 is missing. Because the CDR3's place on the DNA is in doubt, the DNA is left out and the CDR3 is given as listed by TCRdb. The chain recombines TRBV6-6 with TRBJ2-7; the table gives TRBD2 as D, unverified against the DNA. The CDR3 has 14 amino acids, counting both end residues. Looked up from germline, CDR1 is MNHNY and CDR2 is SVGAGI (reference sequence). CDR3 loop: CASSYEREGLEQHS.

The CDR3, as DNA: TGTGCCAGCAGTTCCCCCGGCTCCAATGAAAAACTGTTTTTT. Its translation: CASSSPGSNEKLFF. The chain employs TRBV6-5 and TRBJ1-4; D unclear. The germline CDR1 and CDR2 sequences are MNHEY and SVGAGI. This CDR3 has 14 residues. Deletions cut 4 bases from V and 5 bases from J, with 11 bases between.

As concerns this clonotype: An end of the junction differs from the germline gene, which may be a read error. The chain is built from TRBV6-5 and TRBJ1-1; 9 nucleotides match TRBD1. Germline V CDR1 and CDR2: MNHEY, SVGAGI. CDR3 length: 15 residues. The CDR3: CAISESTTGGFEAFF. CDR3 nucleotide sequence: TGTGCCATCAGTGAGTCGACGACAGGGGGTTTTGAAGCTTTCTTT.

V usage is TRBV12-3 or TRBV12-4 and J usage is TRBJ1-2, with D perhaps matching TRBD1 (6 bases). The V and J ends lost 4 bases and 8 bases respectively, with 14 bases between them. The CDR3 sequence is 13 residues long. This CDR3 reads CASSSLGAQGYTF. CDR3 DNA sequence: TGTGCCAGCAGTTCCTTGGGGGCGCAGGGCTACACCTTC.

This rearrangement joins TRBV20-1 to TRBJ2-1; 9 bases fit TRBD1. Trimming at V came to 6 bases and at J to 8 bases, leaving 8 bases not matched to a gene. CDR3 length: 13 amino acids. Germline values: CDR1 DFQATT, CDR2 SNEGSKA (reference sequence). CDR3 nucleotides: TGCAGTGCCCGCCAGGACAGGGGAGATGAGCAGTTCTTC. It encodes CSARQDRGDEQFF.

Many counts were recorded for this clonotype. The chain links TRBV24-1 to TRBJ1-5; D call uncertain. This CDR3 is built from 14 residues. V was trimmed by 9 bases and J by 3 bases, leaving 14 bases between them. Germline-derived CDR1 and CDR2 are KGHDR and SFDVKD. The CDR3 reads CATAGGRSNQPQHF. The CDR3 DNA follows: TGTGCCACCGCTGGTGGCCGTTCCAATCAGCCCCAGCATTTT.

This clonotype appeared once. A much larger clonotype is one base distant, so this may be a read error. The CDR3 carries no conserved terminal phenylalanine or tryptophan, so it likely arises from a read error. The DNA is left out, because the CDR3 cannot be placed on it with certainty; the CDR3 is given as TCRdb lists it. The chain uses TRBV20-1 and TRBJ2-5; TRBD2, the table's D call, lacks a check against the DNA. Looked up from germline, CDR1 is DFQATT and CDR2 is SNEGSKA (reference sequence). The length of the CDR3 is 16 amino acids, counting both ends. The CDR3 region is CSAREGTSGDQETQHL.

This clonotype was detected ten times or more. The chain has TRBV5-6 and TRBJ2-1; 9 positions match TRBD2. The CDR3 is 15 residues long. The J segment lost 4 bases and the V segment lost 0 bases, leaving 2 bases of the junction unmatched. CDR1 and CDR2 from the germline V gene are SGHDT and YYEEEE. The chain's CDR3 is CASSLVLAGYNEQFF. In DNA form, the CDR3 reads TGTGCCAGCAGCTTGGTTCTAGCGGGATACAATGAGCAGTTCTTC.

This clonotype was observed at least ten times. This chain links TRBV20-1 with TRBJ1-4; unclear D gene. In germline, CDR1 is DFQATT, CDR2 SNEGSKA (reference sequence). There are 9 residues in the CDR3. In nucleotides, the CDR3 is TGCAGCCGGAATGAAAAACTGTTTTTT. Its protein product is CSRNEKLFF.

The rearrangement uses TRBV28 and TRBJ1-2; 8 bases are a match to TRBD1. CDR1 is MDHEN and CDR2 is SYDVKM in the germline V gene. The CDR3 is made up of 16 amino acids. V trimming: 6 bases; J trimming: 7 bases; junction bases outside the gene matches: 16. CDR3 DNA: TGTGCCAGCAGGATATTTACCCAGACAGGGGAAATTGGCTACACCTTC. Translation: CASRIFTQTGEIGYTF.

There are many counts of this clonotype. CDR3 amino acids: CSVVLGSGGYTF. CDR3 DNA: TGCAGCGTTGTGTTGGGATCAGGAGGCTACACCTTC. This chain links TRBV29-1 with TRBJ1-2; no clear D gene. CDR3 size: 12 residues. Deletions cut 4 bases from V and 8 bases from J, with 14 bases between. The germline CDR1 and CDR2 sequences are SQVTM and ANQGSEA.

In its sample, this clonotype was seen a few times. The CDR3 spells CASSRPSGSPISNEQFF. In DNA, the CDR3 is TGTGCCAGCAGCAGGCCTAGCGGGTCTCCCATCTCAAATGAGCAGTTCTTC. The chain uses TRBV5-6 and TRBJ2-1, with TRBD2 identical over 8 bases. Germline assignment: CDR1 SGHDT and CDR2 YYEEEE. The length of the CDR3 is 17 residues. J was trimmed by 7 bases and V by 4 bases; bases with no gene match: 16.